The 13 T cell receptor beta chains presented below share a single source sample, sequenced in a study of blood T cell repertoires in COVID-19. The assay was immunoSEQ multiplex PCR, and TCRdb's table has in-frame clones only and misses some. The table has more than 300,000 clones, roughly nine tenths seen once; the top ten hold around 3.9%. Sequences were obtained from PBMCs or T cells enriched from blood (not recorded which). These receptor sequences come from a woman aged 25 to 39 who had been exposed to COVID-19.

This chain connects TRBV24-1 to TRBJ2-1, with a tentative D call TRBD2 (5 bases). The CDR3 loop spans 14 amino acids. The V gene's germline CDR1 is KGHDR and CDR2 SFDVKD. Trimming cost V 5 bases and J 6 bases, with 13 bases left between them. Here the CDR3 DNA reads TGTGCCACCAGTGCGGTCCGGGATGGCAATGAGCAGTTCTTC. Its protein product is CATSAVRDGNEQFF.

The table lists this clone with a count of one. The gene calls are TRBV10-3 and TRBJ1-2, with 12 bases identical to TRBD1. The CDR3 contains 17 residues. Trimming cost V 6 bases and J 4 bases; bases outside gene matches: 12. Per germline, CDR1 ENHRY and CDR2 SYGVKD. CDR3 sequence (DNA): TGTGCCATCAGAGGGTTGGGACAGGGGGCGAGTGGCTATGGCTACACCTTC. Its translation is CAIRGLGQGASGYGYTF.

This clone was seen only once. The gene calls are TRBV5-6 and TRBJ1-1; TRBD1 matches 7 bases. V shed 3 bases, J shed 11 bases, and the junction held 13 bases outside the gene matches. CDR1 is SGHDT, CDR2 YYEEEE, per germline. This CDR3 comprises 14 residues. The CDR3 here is CASSWTGEWVRAFF. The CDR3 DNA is TGTGCCAGCAGCTGGACAGGCGAGTGGGTTCGTGCTTTCTTT.

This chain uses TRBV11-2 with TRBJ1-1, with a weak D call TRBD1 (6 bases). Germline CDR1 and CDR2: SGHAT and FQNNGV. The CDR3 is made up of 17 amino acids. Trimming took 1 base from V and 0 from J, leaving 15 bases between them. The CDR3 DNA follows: TGTGCCAGCAGCTTAGCCGGGACAAGGGCTTTGAACACTGAAGCTTTCTTT. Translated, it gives CASSLAGTRALNTEAFF.

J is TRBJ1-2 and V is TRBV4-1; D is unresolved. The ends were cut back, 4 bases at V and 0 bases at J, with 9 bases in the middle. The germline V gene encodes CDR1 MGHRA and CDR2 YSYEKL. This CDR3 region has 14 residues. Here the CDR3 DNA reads TGCGCCAGCAGCCTACCGGGATCTAACTATGGCTACACCTTC. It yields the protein CASSLPGSNYGYTF.

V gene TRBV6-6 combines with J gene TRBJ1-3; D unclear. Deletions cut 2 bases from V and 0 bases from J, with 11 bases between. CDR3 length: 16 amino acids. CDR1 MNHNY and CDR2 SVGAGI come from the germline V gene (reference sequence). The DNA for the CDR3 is TGTGCCAGCAGTTACGGCAGTTTTACCTCTGGAAACACCATATATTTT. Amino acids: CASSYGSFTSGNTIYF.

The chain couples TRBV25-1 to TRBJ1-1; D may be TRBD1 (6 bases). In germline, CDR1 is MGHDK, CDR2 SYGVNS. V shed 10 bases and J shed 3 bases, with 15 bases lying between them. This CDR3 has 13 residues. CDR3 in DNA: TGTGCCACCGCCAGGGGACCCGACACTGAAGCTTTCTTT. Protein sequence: CATARGPDTEAFF.

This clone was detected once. This chain's CDR3 is CASSLFGQETQYF. CDR3 DNA: TGTGCCAGCAGCTTATTCGGTCAAGAGACCCAGTACTTC. The chain is built from TRBV7-2 and TRBJ2-5; D call uncertain. Germline loops: CDR1 SGHTA, CDR2 FQGNSA. The V end was cut by 2 bases, the J end by 2 bases, with 6 bases between. CDR3 length: 13 residues.

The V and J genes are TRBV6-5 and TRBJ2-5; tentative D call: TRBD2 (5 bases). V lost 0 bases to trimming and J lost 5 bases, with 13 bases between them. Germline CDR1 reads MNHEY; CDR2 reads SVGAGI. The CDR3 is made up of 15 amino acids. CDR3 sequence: CASSYSNGLSETQYF. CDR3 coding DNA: TGTGCCAGCAGTTACTCGAACGGACTCAGCGAGACCCAGTACTTC.

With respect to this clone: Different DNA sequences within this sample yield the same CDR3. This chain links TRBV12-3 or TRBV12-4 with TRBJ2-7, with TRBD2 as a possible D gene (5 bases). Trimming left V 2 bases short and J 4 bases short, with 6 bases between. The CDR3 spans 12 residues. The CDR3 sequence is CASSLTGYEQYF. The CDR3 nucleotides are TGTGCCAGCAGTTTAACGGGGTACGAGCAGTACTTC.

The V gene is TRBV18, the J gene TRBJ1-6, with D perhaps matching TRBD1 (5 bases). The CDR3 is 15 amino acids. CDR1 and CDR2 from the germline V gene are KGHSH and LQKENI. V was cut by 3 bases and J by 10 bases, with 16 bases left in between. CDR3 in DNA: TGTGCCAGCTCACCCGACGGGCAGGGTGGCTCACCCCTCCACTTT. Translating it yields CASSPDGQGGSPLHF.

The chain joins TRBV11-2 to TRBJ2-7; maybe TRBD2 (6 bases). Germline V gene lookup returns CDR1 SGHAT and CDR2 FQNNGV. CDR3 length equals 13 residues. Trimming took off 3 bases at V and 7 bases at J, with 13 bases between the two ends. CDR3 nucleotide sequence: TGTGCCAGCAGCTTGGGGACTGCGGCGGAGCAGTACTTC. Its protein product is CASSLGTAAEQYF.

For the CDR3, the DNA is TGTGCCAGCAGTGGGCCGGGAGTCACAGATACGCAGTATTTT. Its translation is CASSGPGVTDTQYF. The J gene is TRBJ2-3, the V gene TRBV2, with D perhaps TRBD2 (6 bases). This CDR3 is 14 amino acids long. The ends were cut back, 4 bases at V and 2 bases at J, with 10 bases in the middle. CDR1 is SNHLY, CDR2 FYNNEI, per germline. The complete variable domain, with remaining parts taken from reference TRBV2 and TRBJ2-3, reads EPEVTQTPSHQVTQMGQEVILRCVPISNHLYFYWYRQILGQKVEFLVSFYNNEISEKSEIFDDQFSVERPDGSNFTLKIRSTKLEDSAMYFCASSGPGVTDTQYFGPGTRLTVL.